This T cell receptor (beta chain) was recovered during a study of OX40 agonist ivuxolimab in advanced cancers. On the study more broadly: Under the entry rules, prior anti-PD-1, anti-PD-L1 or anti-CTLA-4 therapy was allowed, and less than 50% had some. Three patients got partial responses; one had hepatocellular carcinoma and two had cutaneous melanoma.

Only in-frame clones appear in the TCRdb table, and some are missing; sequencing was by immunoSEQ multiplex PCR. The repertoire has approximately 66,000 clones, approximately 86% of them found once; the top ten carry 1% to 1.5%. The V segment lost 2 bases and the J segment 6 bases; nucleotides outside the gene matches: 1. The CDR3 is 12 amino acids. Germline CDR1 KGHSH, CDR2 LQKENI. The receptor was isolated from an adult with an advanced solid tumor such as melanoma, head and neck, liver or kidney cancer. The specimen comprised CD4+ or CD8+ T cells sorted from blood, sampled in a trial of the OX40 agonist ivuxolimab. The chain has TRBV18 and TRBJ2-7; 7 nucleotides match TRBD1. The CDR3 DNA is TGTGCCAGCTCACCAAGGGGGCGCGAGCAGTACTTC. It encodes CASSPRGREQYF.